This T cell receptor (beta chain) was identified in a study of T cell responses to AZD1222 COVID-19 vaccine. Overall study results and limits: Rises in breadth and depth of Spike-specific TCRs came after two AZD1222 doses. The study sampled repertoires only after the peak T cell response. White British people made up most donors, females outnumbered males, and clonal diversity was possibly underestimated. At baseline, just a handful of AZD1222 recipients tested seropositive.

CDR1 MNHEY and CDR2 SVGAGI come from the germline V gene. The CDR3 sequence is 13 residues long. J gave up 5 bases and V 7 bases, and 8 bases lay outside the gene matches. Details on this clone: The antigen is undetermined.

Repertoires were generated with immunoSEQ multiplex PCR, while TCRdb's copy carries only in-frame clones and drops some. The table includes over 130,000 clones, about 90% detected once. V is TRBV6-5 and J is TRBJ2-7; 7 bases match TRBD2. The input for sequencing was peripheral blood, taken 28 days after the second dose of the MenACWY control vaccine. The receptor was derived from an adult who received the MenACWY meningococcal vaccine as a control. The CDR3 loop is CASTREEGHEQYF. The DNA for the CDR3 is TGTGCCAGCACCCGGGAGGAGGGCCACGAGCAGTACTTC.